These 28 T cell receptor beta chains were all obtained from the same sample, sequenced in a study of response to subunit inactivated influenza vaccine. Each CDR3 protein gets one entry after TCRdb re-called the RT-PCR reads with MiXCR. The repertoire has about 780,000 distinct CDR3 sequences, roughly 18% of them found once; the top ten carry about a tenth. Sample: PBMCs from blood, taken 5 to 6 days after vaccination. The receptors shown here come from a man aged 45-65 years who received an inactivated influenza vaccine.

This chain uses TRBV2 with TRBJ2-7; D perhaps matches TRBD2 (6 bases). Trimming took 1 base from V and 3 from J, leaving 16 bases between them. The CDR3 is 16 amino acids. Germline V CDR1 and CDR2: SNHLY, FYNNEI. CDR3 loop: CASSEVVRDGGYEQYF. DNA of the CDR3: TGTGCCAGCAGTGAAGTTGTCAGGGACGGGGGCTACGAGCAGTACTTC. The full variable domain, in which reference TRBV2 and TRBJ2-7 provide the parts outside the CDR3, is EPEVTQTPSHQVTQMGQEVILRCVPISNHLYFYWYRQILGQKVEFLVSFYNNEISEKSEIFDDQFSVERPDGSNFTLKIRSTKLEDSAMYFCASSEVVRDGGYEQYFGPGTRLTVT.

This clonotype has a count of ten or more. This chain joins TRBV20-1 and TRBJ1-3; D may be TRBD1 (6 bases). The CDR3 is 13 amino acids. V lost 3 bases, J lost 4 bases, and 10 bases lay in between. Germline values: CDR1 DFQATT, CDR2 SNEGSKA (reference sequence). The CDR3, as DNA: TGCAGTGCTAGGCAGGGGATGGGAAACACCATATATTTT. Its translation: CSARQGMGNTIYF.

This clonotype was found a few times. The limits of the CDR3 on the DNA are not certain, so only TCRdb's listed CDR3 is given. CDR3 sequence: CASSFLAGGGKLFF. The rearrangement uses TRBV27 and TRBJ1-4. Germline CDR1 MNHEY, CDR2 SMNVEV (reference sequence). The CDR3 is made up of 14 amino acids, end residues included.

This clonotype was detected only a few times. The chain uses TRBV9 and TRBJ2-6, with a possible D match to TRBD1 (6 bases). The V and J ends lost 2 bases and 0 bases respectively, with 12 bases between them. The CDR3 runs 17 residues. Per germline, CDR1 SGDLS and CDR2 YYNGEE. CDR3 DNA: TGTGCCAGCAGCGTGCAGACAGGAGGCTCTGGGGCCAACGTCCTGACTTTC. It yields the protein CASSVQTGGSGANVLTF.

A few counts support this clonotype. The chain joins TRBV7-9 to TRBJ2-3, with D maybe TRBD2 (6 bases). V was pared by 5 bases and J by 4 bases, with 13 bases between. CDR1 SEHNR and CDR2 FQNEAQ come from the germline V gene (reference sequence). The CDR3 spans 14 residues. In nucleotides, the CDR3 is TGTGCCAGCAGCCGTAGGTCGGGGGCAGATACGCAGTATTTT. Translated, it gives CASSRRSGADTQYF.

Only a few counts were recorded for this clonotype. V usage is TRBV18 and J usage is TRBJ1-5; TRBD1 matches 8 bases. The CDR3 loop spans 15 amino acids. V trimming: 5 bases; J trimming: 13 bases; junction bases outside the gene matches: 16. The germline CDR1 and CDR2 sequences are KGHSH and LQKENI. CDR3 amino acids: CASSSTGTGGLKQHF. The CDR3 region has the DNA TGTGCCAGCTCATCTACCGGGACAGGAGGCTTGAAACAGCATTTT.

This clonotype appeared a few times. The chain uses TRBV5-5 and TRBJ1-5; D is ambiguous. V gave up 3 bases and J gave up 6 bases, with 16 bases separating them. CDR3 length: 15 residues. Germline-derived CDR1 and CDR2 are SGHKS and YYEKEE (reference sequence). The CDR3 region is CASSYGPGRSQPQHF. The CDR3 DNA is TGTGCCAGCAGCTACGGACCCGGACGGAGTCAGCCCCAGCATTTT. The full variable domain, completed using reference TRBV5-5 and TRBJ1-5, is DAGVTQSPTHLIKTRGQQVTLRCSPISGHKSVSWYQQVLGQGPQFIFQYYEKEERGRGNFPDRFSARQFPNYSSELNVNALLLGDSALYLCASSYGPGRSQPQHFGDGTRLSIL.

The chain is built from TRBV23-1 and TRBJ2-4; D is perhaps TRBD2 (6 bases). TRBV23-1 falls under the ORF class, with uncertain function. The V and J ends lost 4 bases and 0 bases respectively, with 22 bases between them. CDR3 length: 19 residues. The CDR3 region is CASSLVRDSGFGAKNIQYF. CDR3 nucleotide sequence: TGCGCCAGCAGTCTCGTCAGGGACTCAGGCTTCGGAGCCAAAAACATTCAGTACTTC.

This clonotype was recorded many times. The chain carries TRBV25-1 and TRBJ2-4; D is ambiguous. V was shortened by 1 base and J by 9 bases, with 7 bases between the two germline ends. This CDR3 comprises 12 residues. From germline, CDR1 is MGHDK and CDR2 SYGVNS. The CDR3 spells CASSELVGIQYF. The CDR3 region has the DNA TGTGCCAGCAGTGAATTGGTGGGCATTCAGTACTTC.

This clonotype was detected ten times or more. The CDR3 DNA follows: TGCGCCAGCAGCTATAGCGGGGGGGGCACAGATACGCAGTATTTT. Translated: CASSYSGGGTDTQYF. The rearrangement joins TRBV5-1 to TRBJ2-3; 11 nucleotides agree with TRBD2. V trimming: 3 bases; J trimming: 1 base; junction bases outside the gene matches: 1. Germline V lookup: CDR1 SGHRS, CDR2 YFSETQ. The CDR3 loop spans 15 amino acids. The entire variable domain, with the rest obtained from reference TRBV5-1 and TRBJ2-3, is as follows: KAGVTQTPRYLIKTRGQQVTLSCSPISGHRSVSWYQQTPGQGLQFLFEYFSETQRNKGNFPGRFSGRQFSNSRSEMNVSTLELGDSALYLCASSYSGGGTDTQYFGPGTRLTVL.

The chain combines TRBV20-1 with TRBJ2-4, with TRBD2 matching over 10 bases. Germline CDR1 reads DFQATT; CDR2 reads SNEGSKA (reference sequence). V lost 3 bases to trimming and J lost 0 bases; unmatched junction nucleotides: 5. The CDR3 runs 16 residues. This chain's CDR3 is CSARGLAGVAKNIQYF. CDR3 bases: TGCAGTGCTAGGGGTCTAGCGGGAGTAGCCAAAAACATTCAGTACTTC.

This chain links TRBV29-1 with TRBJ2-1; 10 bases are a match to TRBD2. J gave up 6 bases and V 6 bases, and 23 bases lay outside the gene matches. Germline V CDR1 and CDR2: SQVTM, ANQGSEA. The CDR3 extends over 19 amino acids. For the CDR3, the DNA is TGCAGCGTCTCCGGGTCCAGCGGGGGGGCCTGGGGTAGGACCAATGAGCAGTTCTTC. The encoded protein is CSVSGSSGGAWGRTNEQFF.

This clonotype was detected a few times. V usage is TRBV10-3 and J usage is TRBJ2-2, with 7 nucleotides matching TRBD2. Looked up from germline, CDR1 is ENHRY and CDR2 is SYGVKD. V dropped 7 bases and J dropped 6; count of bases not matched to a gene: 2. There are 12 residues in the CDR3. The CDR3 loop is CAIMTSPGELFF. CDR3 bases: TGTGCCATCATGACTAGCCCCGGGGAGCTGTTTTTT.

This clonotype has a handful of counts. This chain uses TRBV7-9 with TRBJ1-2; TRBD1 is a possible D gene (6 bases). CDR3 length: 17 amino acids. The V gene's germline CDR1 is SEHNR and CDR2 FQNEAQ (reference sequence). Trimming stripped 2 bases from V and 2 bases from J, with 18 bases between. The CDR3 loop reads CASSLNPWTAENYGYTF. In nucleotides, the CDR3 is TGTGCCAGCAGCTTAAATCCTTGGACAGCCGAAAACTATGGCTACACCTTC.

This chain joins TRBV20-1 and TRBJ2-7; possibly TRBD2 for D (6 bases). The CDR3 is 14 residues long. CDR1 and CDR2 (germline): DFQATT, SNEGSKA (reference sequence). V was trimmed by 3 bases and J by 4 bases, leaving 16 bases between them. The DNA of the CDR3 is TGCAGTGCTAGTTTTAAGGGGAGGACTTACGAGCAGTACTTC. Translated, it gives CSASFKGRTYEQYF.

This clonotype has ten or more counts. This rearrangement joins TRBV7-2 to TRBJ2-3; maybe TRBD2 (5 bases). The CDR3 consists of 12 residues. Between the trimmed V and J ends, which lost 5 bases and 11 bases, there was a span of 14 bases. Germline V lookup: CDR1 SGHTA, CDR2 FQGNSA. CDR3: CASSRVRGEQYF. The CDR3 DNA reads TGTGCCAGCAGCCGAGTCCGGGGAGAGCAGTATTTT.

This clonotype was detected a few times. V is TRBV20-1 and J is TRBJ2-1; the D gene is possibly TRBD2 (5 bases). There are 14 residues in the CDR3. V was cut by 1 base and J by 9 bases, with 16 bases left in between. Looked up from germline, CDR1 is DFQATT and CDR2 is SNEGSKA (reference sequence). The chain's CDR3 is CSARGRTTPVEQFF. The CDR3 DNA reads TGCAGTGCTAGAGGGAGGACCACCCCCGTTGAGCAGTTCTTC.

The chain joins TRBV7-2 to TRBJ2-7; 8 bases map to TRBD1. The CDR3 is 14 residues long. Germline trimming cut 3 bases from V and 5 bases from J; bases unmatched to any gene: 6. The germline gives CDR1 SGHTA, CDR2 FQGNSA. The CDR3 protein is CASSFRDRPHEQYF. The CDR3 DNA reads TGTGCCAGCAGCTTCCGGGACAGGCCCCACGAGCAGTACTTC. The entire variable domain, with the rest obtained from reference TRBV7-2 and TRBJ2-7, is as follows: GAGVSQSPSNKVTEKGKDVELRCDPISGHTALYWYRQSLGQGLEFLIYFQGNSAPDKSGLPSDRFSAERTGGSVSTLTIQRTQQEDSAVYLCASSFRDRPHEQYFGPGTRLTVT.

J is TRBJ2-1 and V is TRBV7-9; TRBD1 matches at 8 bases. CDR1 and CDR2 from the germline V gene are SEHNR and FQNEAQ (reference sequence). The J segment lost 4 bases and the V segment lost 6 bases, leaving 8 bases of the junction unmatched. The CDR3 extends over 15 amino acids. The DNA for the CDR3 is TGTGCCAGCAGAACCAGGGGGCGCGTTTACAATGAGCAGTTCTTC. It is translated as CASRTRGRVYNEQFF.

The gene calls are TRBV29-1 and TRBJ2-6, with 9 bases lining up with TRBD1. CDR1 and CDR2 (germline): SQVTM, ANQGSEA. This CDR3 is 16 amino acids long. With 4 bases clipped from V and 0 bases from J, the junction kept 4 bases outside the gene matches. CDR3: CSVVGQGSSGANVLTF. In nucleotides, the CDR3 is TGCAGCGTTGTGGGACAGGGAAGCTCTGGGGCCAACGTCCTGACTTTC.

In its sample, this clonotype was seen a few times. The chain uses TRBV6-5 and TRBJ2-7; D uncertain. Germline assignment: CDR1 MNHEY and CDR2 SVGAGI. The CDR3 consists of 11 residues. With 5 bases removed from V and 7 bases from J, the gap between germline ends came to 9 bases. The CDR3 here is CASSTPREQYF. The CDR3 DNA sequence: TGTGCCAGCAGTACCCCAAGGGAGCAGTACTTC.

The rearrangement joins TRBV7-6 to TRBJ2-3; 14 bases map to TRBD2. The V gene's germline CDR1 is SGHVS and CDR2 FNYEAQ. The CDR3 is 19 residues long. V lost 4 bases to trimming and J lost 2 bases; unmatched junction nucleotides: 11. The CDR3 loop is CASSYSPGLAGDLTDTQYF. CDR3 DNA: TGTGCCAGCAGCTACTCTCCGGGACTAGCGGGAGACCTCACAGATACGCAGTATTTT.

The V and J genes are TRBV11-2 and TRBJ2-3; D possibly matches TRBD1 or TRBD2 (5 bases each). V was trimmed by 1 base and J by 1 base, leaving 12 bases between them. This CDR3 region has 16 residues. Germline V gene sequence: CDR1 SGHAT, CDR2 FQNNGV. This CDR3 is CASSLVWGTRTDTQYF. The CDR3 DNA is TGTGCCAGCAGCTTAGTATGGGGGACCCGCACAGATACGCAGTATTTT.

This clonotype was counted only a few times. The chain has TRBV24-1 and TRBJ2-3, with 7 positions matching TRBD1. The J segment lost 8 bases and the V segment lost 7 bases, leaving 11 bases of the junction unmatched. This CDR3 spans 14 amino acids. CDR1 is KGHDR, CDR2 SFDVKD, per germline. CDR3 bases: TGTGCCACCAGCTCTGCAGACAGGGTGGTTACGCAGTATTTT. Its translation is CATSSADRVVTQYF.

This clonotype was observed a handful of times. The chain links TRBV20-1 to TRBJ1-1, with unresolved D. The CDR3 is 13 residues long. Germline V gene lookup returns CDR1 DFQATT and CDR2 SNEGSKA (reference sequence). Trimming stripped 3 bases from V and 1 base from J, with 9 bases between. CDR3 sequence reads: CSARPGTNTEAFF. CDR3 bases: TGCAGTGCTAGGCCGGGCACGAACACTGAAGCTTTCTTT.

The J gene is TRBJ1-1, the V gene TRBV6-2 or TRBV6-3; D not resolved. The CDR3 spans 14 residues. Trimming removed 4 bases from V and 1 base from J, with 10 bases in between. Germline assignment: CDR1 MNHEY and CDR2 SVGEGT. CDR3 nucleotide sequence: TGTGCCAGCAGTTCTCGGCAGTGGAACACTGAAGCTTTCTTT. Translating it yields CASSSRQWNTEAFF.

In this sample, this clonotype turned up many times. The CDR3 DNA is TGTGCCAGCAGCTCCCGGGACAGGGGAGACGAGCAGTACTTC. It specifies CASSSRDRGDEQYF. The chain joins TRBV7-6 to TRBJ2-7; 10 nucleotides line up with TRBD1. V shed 4 bases, J shed 5 bases, and the junction held 5 bases outside the gene matches. Germline V CDR1 and CDR2: SGHVS, FNYEAQ. The CDR3 is 14 residues long.

The chain has TRBV25-1 and TRBJ2-7, with 7 bases matching TRBD1. CDR1 and CDR2 from the germline V gene are MGHDK and SYGVNS. The length of the CDR3 is 13 residues. J gave up 7 bases and V 5 bases, and 8 bases lay outside the gene matches. The CDR3 sequence: CASSKTGTGEQYF. For the CDR3, the DNA is TGTGCCAGCAGTAAGACAGGGACCGGAGAGCAGTACTTC.